This TCR beta chain was documented in a study of T cell repertoires in cytomegalovirus infection. Study background: An indication of both CMV infection and matching HLA type came from public TCR beta signatures. Study-wide findings and caveats: Summed public TCR beta family frequency identified CMV carriers bearing the relevant HLA. The ex vivo response was dominated by HLA-C-restricted CMV-specific TCR beta clonotypes.

In TCRdb, the reads were re-called with MiXCR into one record per CDR3 protein. Altogether fewer than 250,000 distinct CDR3 sequences are present, about 23% being singletons, with the ten largest covering roughly 18%. As regards this clonotype: What it binds is not known.

CDR3 length equals 14 residues. Germline V gives CDR1 SGDLS, CDR2 YYNGEE. The V end lost 0 bases, the J end lost 5 bases, and 12 bases lay between the germline ends. The TCR comes from a human donor in good health (CMV status not recorded). Some clones in this sample may be carry-over from other donors' samples. This chain links TRBV9 with TRBJ2-7, with a weak D call TRBD2 (6 bases). Sequenced: CD8+ T cells from PBMCs. Written as DNA, the CDR3 is TGTGCCAGCAGCGTAGCTGGAGGGACCCACGAGCAGTACTTC. Translated: CASSVAGGTHEQYF.